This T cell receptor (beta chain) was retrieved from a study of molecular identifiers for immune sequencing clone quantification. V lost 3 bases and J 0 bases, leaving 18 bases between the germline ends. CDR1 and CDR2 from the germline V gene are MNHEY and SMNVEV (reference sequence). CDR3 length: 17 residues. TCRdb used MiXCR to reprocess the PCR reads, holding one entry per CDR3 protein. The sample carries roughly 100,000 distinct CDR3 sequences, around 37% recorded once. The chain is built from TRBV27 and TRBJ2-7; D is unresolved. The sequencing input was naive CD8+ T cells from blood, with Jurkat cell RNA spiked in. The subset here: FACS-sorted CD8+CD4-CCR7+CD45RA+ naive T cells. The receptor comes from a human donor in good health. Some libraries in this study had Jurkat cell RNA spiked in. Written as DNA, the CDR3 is TGTGCCAGCAGTTTTCGCTTTGGGCCCGTTAGCTCCTACGAGCAGTACTTC. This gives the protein CASSFRFGPVSSYEQYF.